This T cell receptor (beta chain) is from a study of blood T cells in healthy people across ages. General study points: As age increased, TCR beta diversity per million T cells fell in a roughly linear fashion.

Per germline, CDR1 SGHRS and CDR2 YFSETQ. Trimming took 6 bases from V and 4 from J, leaving 13 bases between them. The CDR3 covers 13 residues. Then a second PCR, running about 7 to 11 cycles, was carried out with a sample-barcoded 5' primer and a J-beta primer mix. A tag from a template-switch adaptor with 12 random nucleotides marked each cDNA molecule. MiXCR, run by TCRdb on the 5' RACE reads, gives a single entry per CDR3 protein. In the table there are about 1,400,000 distinct CDR3 sequences, approximately 60% of which are singletons. As regards this clonotype: Antigen: not known.

The V and J genes are TRBV5-1 and TRBJ1-1; D call uncertain. This TCR derives from a man younger than 35 in good health. Sequencing used blood. The CDR3 DNA reads as TGCGCCAGCAACTTTAGGGCAGGCACTGAAGCTTTCTTT. As protein: CASNFRAGTEAFF.